Shown below are 12 T cell receptor beta chains from a single sample sequenced in a study of blood T cell repertoires in COVID-19. Libraries were prepared by immunoSEQ multiplex PCR; TCRdb keeps only in-frame clonotypes and omits some of them. The data show about 140,000 clones, about 87% seen once. The specimen was peripheral blood. The source of these receptors is a woman of 80 years or more with acute or convalescent COVID-19.

The CDR3 bases are TGTGCCAGCTCACCATTAACTAGGGGAGGCGGGTATGAGCAGTTCTTC. Its translation: CASSPLTRGGGYEQFF. The chain has TRBV18 and TRBJ2-1; D may be TRBD2 (6 bases). The CDR3 covers 16 residues. Trimming stripped 2 bases from V and 8 bases from J, with 19 bases between. Per germline, CDR1 KGHSH and CDR2 LQKENI.

The chain carries TRBV6-5 and TRBJ1-2; 7 nucleotides line up with TRBD1. V trimming: 4 bases; J trimming: 4 bases; junction bases outside the gene matches: 3. Germline loops: CDR1 MNHEY, CDR2 SVGAGI. The CDR3 has 13 amino acids. CDR3 DNA: TGTGCCAGCAGTTCGGGACAGATCTATGGCTACACCTTC. Its protein product is CASSSGQIYGYTF.

The chain is built from TRBV20-1 and TRBJ2-3; D gene ambiguous. From germline, CDR1 is DFQATT and CDR2 SNEGSKA (reference sequence). Trimming took 1 base from V and 4 from J, leaving 3 bases between them. CDR3 length: 11 amino acids. CDR3 nucleotide sequence: TGCAGTGCTAGAGTCGCAGATACGCAGTATTTT. Protein product: CSARVADTQYF.

The genes are TRBV2 and TRBJ1-4; D ambiguous. The germline V gene has CDR1 SNHLY and CDR2 FYNNEI. V lost 1 base to trimming and J lost 7 bases, with 10 bases between them. The CDR3 sequence is 14 residues long. The chain's CDR3 is CASSEGGLSEKLFF. The CDR3 nucleotides read TGTGCCAGCAGTGAAGGTGGGCTGAGTGAAAAACTGTTTTTT.

This chain connects TRBV5-5 to TRBJ2-3; TRBD2 might be the D (5 bases). This CDR3 is built from 14 residues. From germline, CDR1 is SGHKS and CDR2 YYEKEE (reference sequence). With 0 bases removed from V and 2 bases from J, the gap between germline ends came to 7 bases. The chain's CDR3 is CASSLATNTDTQYF. CDR3 nucleotide sequence: TGTGCCAGCAGCTTGGCGACTAACACAGATACGCAGTATTTT.

This clone occurred once. The chain combines TRBV2 with TRBJ1-1, with D possibly being TRBD1 (5 bases). Germline loops: CDR1 SNHLY, CDR2 FYNNEI. The CDR3 is made up of 13 amino acids. Trimming took 3 bases from V and 5 from J, leaving 10 bases between them. This chain's CDR3 is CASSDRALTEAFF. Here the CDR3 DNA reads TGTGCCAGCAGTGACAGGGCCTTGACTGAAGCTTTCTTT.

CDR3 DNA: TGTGCCAGCTCACCAGCGACAACCTATGGCTACACCTTC. This translates into CASSPATTYGYTF. This chain uses TRBV18 with TRBJ1-2, with D uncertain. The CDR3 sequence is 13 residues long. V lost 2 bases and J lost 4, with 8 bases in between. Germline values: CDR1 KGHSH, CDR2 LQKENI.

This chain links TRBV19 with TRBJ1-1; D remains unclear. V shed 3 bases and J shed 1 base, with 12 bases lying between them. Germline V gene sequence: CDR1 LNHDA, CDR2 SQIVND (reference sequence). The CDR3 spans 15 residues. Here the CDR3 reads CASSILGGSNTEAFF. CDR3 sequence (DNA): TGTGCCAGTAGTATTCTCGGAGGGTCGAACACTGAAGCTTTCTTT. The variable domain in full, completed from reference TRBV19 and TRBJ1-1, reads DGGITQSPKYLFRKEGQNVTLSCEQNLNHDAMYWYRQDPGQGLRLIYYSQIVNDFQKGDIAEGYSVSREKKESFPLTVTSAQKNPTAFYLCASSILGGSNTEAFFGQGTRLTVV.

The V gene is TRBV5-6, the J gene TRBJ1-3, with a weak D call TRBD1 (6 bases). This CDR3 is built from 15 residues. Germline V gene lookup returns CDR1 SGHDT and CDR2 YYEEEE. The V gene lost 3 bases and the J gene lost 4 bases, with 14 bases spanning the gap. CDR3 DNA sequence: TGTGCCAGCAGCTCCAGGGGACGCGTCGGAAACACCATATATTTT. Its protein product is CASSSRGRVGNTIYF.

The V and J genes are TRBV21-1 and TRBJ1-6; the listed D gene, TRBD1, was not tested against the DNA. TRBV21-1 corresponds to a pseudogene. This CDR3 spans 19 amino acids. This CDR3 reads CASSLGTDRPLGFFSPLHF. The DNA of the CDR3 is TGTGCCAGCAGCCTAGGCACGGACAGGCCCCTGGGTTTTTTTTCACCCCTCCACTTT.

The chain carries TRBV4-3 and TRBJ1-1, with D perhaps TRBD1 (6 bases). Germline loops: CDR1 LGHNA, CDR2 YSLEER. CDR3 length: 13 amino acids. V lost 5 bases to trimming and J lost 2 bases, with 9 bases between them. CDR3 protein: CASSSGTNTEAFF. The CDR3 nucleotides are TGCGCCAGCAGCTCCGGGACAAACACTGAAGCTTTCTTT.

The chain has TRBV6-6 and TRBJ1-5; perhaps TRBD1 as D (5 bases). V was shortened by 7 bases and J by 6 bases, with 13 bases between the two germline ends. Germline CDR1 and CDR2: MNHNY and SVGAGI (reference sequence). CDR3 size: 13 residues. Here the CDR3 DNA reads TGTGCCAGCATTCGGGGCGTAGGTCAGCCCCAGCATTTT. Translated: CASIRGVGQPQHF.